This section outlines one T cell receptor (beta chain) sequence together with its context. Its antigen is undetermined. Through a sample-barcoded 5' primer and a J-beta primer mix, a second PCR was run for about 6 to 12 cycles. TCRdb processed the 5' RACE reads anew with MiXCR; each CDR3 protein has one entry. Here the sample spans about 1.6 million distinct CDR3 sequences, around 36% being singletons. This CDR3 comprises 18 residues. V was clipped by 6 bases and J by 4 bases; unmatched bases: 10. CDR1 and CDR2 from the germline V gene are SGHVS and FNYEAQ. Extractions gave at least 5 micrograms of total RNA per sample. This sample stems from a study of blood T cells in healthy people across ages. Findings and caveats of the study: Older age coincided with a roughly linear decline in TCR beta diversity per million T cells.

The source is a woman aged 25 to 39 in good health. Sequencing input: blood. The chain is built from TRBV7-6 and TRBJ2-1; 15 bases map to TRBD2. DNA for the CDR3: TGTGCCAGCAGACGGACTAGCGGGAGGGACCGGCTATACAATGAGCAGTTCTTC. Amino acid sequence: CASRRTSGRDRLYNEQFF.